The 24 T cell receptor beta chains below come from one sample, sequenced in a study of blood T cell repertoires in COVID-19 (TCRdb year 2020). Library method: the immunoSEQ multiplex PCR assay. This immuneACCESS table, as held by TCRdb, lists in-frame sequences with V and J called but not all clones. Of the missing ones, under half trace to an unresolved V gene in checked studies; the others have no known cause. The sample table shows about 300,000 clones, and roughly 89% are seen once. The ten largest account for 1.5% to 2% of the sample. The sequencing sample was made of PBMCs or T cells enriched from blood (not recorded which). The source of these receptors is a woman aged 40 to 50 who had recovered from COVID-19.

The V call is TRBV28, the J call TRBJ1-1, with D maybe TRBD1 (5 bases). CDR3 length: 16 amino acids. The V gene lost 8 bases and the J gene lost 3 bases, with 22 bases spanning the gap. Germline V CDR1 and CDR2: MDHEN, SYDVKM. CDR3 region: CASGLGQVGLDTEAFF. Written as DNA, the CDR3 is TGTGCCAGCGGGTTGGGGCAGGTGGGTTTGGACACTGAAGCTTTCTTT.

J is TRBJ2-1 and V is TRBV4-3; 9 nucleotides line up with TRBD2. Unmatched junction bases numbered 7, after V lost 1 base and J lost 3 bases. The CDR3 consists of 17 residues. Germline-derived CDR1 and CDR2 are LGHNA and YSLEER. The CDR3: CASSQAVAGASYNEQFF. The CDR3 DNA reads TGCGCCAGCAGCCAAGCCGTAGCGGGAGCTAGCTACAATGAGCAGTTCTTC.

The J gene is TRBJ1-2, the V gene TRBV5-4; 7 bases fit TRBD1. CDR1 is SGHNT and CDR2 is YYREEE in the germline V gene (reference sequence). V lost 3 bases, J lost 5 bases, and 7 bases stayed unmatched. This CDR3 is built from 14 residues. Here the CDR3 reads CASSSGTDLYGYTF. The CDR3 DNA follows: TGTGCCAGCAGCTCCGGGACAGATTTATATGGCTACACCTTC.

The chain is built from TRBV7-9 and TRBJ2-7; 9 bases line up with TRBD1. The V gene's germline CDR1 is SEHNR and CDR2 FQNEAQ (reference sequence). The V gene end was trimmed by 4 bases and the J gene end by 6 bases; junction bases not matched to a gene: 22. CDR3 length: 19 residues. The CDR3 coding sequence is TGTGCCAGCAGCTCCTCGGTGTTCAGGACAGGGGTGATGTTGAGCGAGCAGTACTTC. Translating gives CASSSSVFRTGVMLSEQYF.

The chain joins TRBV2 to TRBJ1-1, with D uncertain. The V and J ends lost 4 bases and 3 bases respectively, with 9 bases between them. The V gene's germline CDR1 is SNHLY and CDR2 FYNNEI. The CDR3 has 13 amino acids. The CDR3 protein is CASSALEDTEAFF. The CDR3 DNA sequence: TGTGCCAGCAGTGCCCTTGAGGACACTGAAGCTTTCTTT.

This chain links TRBV27 with TRBJ1-2; 8 bases fit TRBD1. Germline V CDR1 and CDR2: MNHEY, SMNVEV (reference sequence). The V and J ends lost 6 bases and 8 bases, in that order; junction bases with no gene match: 14. The CDR3 spans 15 residues. The CDR3 loop is CASSRAGTGKAGYTF. The DNA for the CDR3 is TGTGCCAGCAGCCGGGCCGGGACAGGTAAAGCGGGCTACACCTTC.

This clone was seen a single time. As DNA, the CDR3 is TGTGCCAGCAGTCCTCCGACAAGGGGATTGAGCACAGATACGCAGTATTTT. Protein sequence: CASSPPTRGLSTDTQYF. The chain employs TRBV28 and TRBJ2-3; possible D gene TRBD1, 5 bases. V was shortened by 5 bases and J by 0 bases, with 18 bases between the two germline ends. Germline V CDR1 and CDR2: MDHEN, SYDVKM. The CDR3 extends over 17 amino acids.

The chain couples TRBV10-2 to TRBJ2-7, with TRBD1 matching over 8 bases. The CDR3 has 14 amino acids. Trimming cost V 0 bases and J 6 bases; bases outside gene matches: 4. In germline, CDR1 is WSHSY, CDR2 SAAADI. The CDR3 DNA reads as TGCGCCAGCAGTGAGTCTGGACAGGGCGGCGAGCAGTACTTC. This translates into CASSESGQGGEQYF.

The chain links TRBV6-4 to TRBJ2-3; 10 nucleotides match TRBD2. The V gene's germline CDR1 is MRHNA and CDR2 SNTAGT. The CDR3 spans 16 residues. V was pared by 2 bases and J by 4 bases, with 6 bases of the junction left unmatched. In DNA form, the CDR3 reads TGTGCCAGCAGTGACAAGCCTAGCGGGGGTGCAGATACGCAGTATTTT. It yields the protein CASSDKPSGGADTQYF.

The J gene is TRBJ2-7, the V gene TRBV30; 10 bases match TRBD1. The CDR3 has 15 amino acids. Germline values: CDR1 GTSNPN, CDR2 SVGIG (reference sequence). Trimming at V came to 4 bases and at J to 0 bases, leaving 6 bases not matched to a gene. CDR3 in amino acids: CAWNSGTGVSYEQYF. In DNA, the CDR3 is TGTGCCTGGAACTCAGGGACAGGGGTCTCCTACGAGCAGTACTTC.

The CDR3 here is CAWSRLAAYTGELFF. In nucleotides, the CDR3 is TGTGCCTGGAGTCGGCTAGCTGCATACACCGGGGAGCTGTTTTTT. The chain joins TRBV30 to TRBJ2-2, with a weak D call TRBD2 (5 bases). Germline values: CDR1 GTSNPN, CDR2 SVGIG (reference sequence). CDR3 size: 15 residues. V shed 2 bases and J shed 3 bases, with 13 bases lying between them.

The chain recombines TRBV5-1 with TRBJ1-4; D is uncertain. V was trimmed by 5 bases and J by 8 bases, leaving 19 bases between them. The CDR3 contains 15 residues. Germline lookup yields CDR1 SGHRS and CDR2 YFSETQ. CDR3 sequence: CASSLGPAGEEKLFF. CDR3 coding DNA: TGCGCCAGCAGTTTAGGGCCCGCGGGAGAAGAAAAACTGTTTTTT.

CDR3 protein: CAISQSGTGNYEQYF. The CDR3 bases are TGTGCCATCAGCCAATCCGGGACAGGGAACTACGAGCAGTACTTC. The rearrangement uses TRBV10-3 and TRBJ2-7; 9 positions match TRBD1. V was clipped by 6 bases and J by 3 bases; unmatched bases: 9. CDR3 length: 15 residues. CDR1 is ENHRY, CDR2 SYGVKD, per germline.

The chain recombines TRBV10-1 with TRBJ2-7; 9 bases are shared with TRBD1. Losses at the gene ends were 2 bases for V and 4 bases for J; bases not matched to a gene: 6. CDR1 is WNHNN and CDR2 is SYGVQD in the germline V gene (reference sequence). There are 15 residues in the CDR3. The CDR3, as DNA: TGCGCCAGCAGTGAGCCTGGACAGGGGAAGTACGAGCAGTACTTC. This encodes CASSEPGQGKYEQYF.

The chain couples TRBV9 to TRBJ1-2; perhaps TRBD1 as D (5 bases). Trimming cost V 3 bases and J 8 bases, with 11 bases left between them. CDR1 and CDR2 from the germline V gene are SGDLS and YYNGEE. This CDR3 spans 12 amino acids. CDR3 residues: CASSASQGGYTF. CDR3 DNA: TGTGCCAGCAGCGCCTCCCAGGGAGGCTACACCTTC.

The V and J genes are TRBV10-2 and TRBJ1-1; no clear D gene. V shed 0 bases and J shed 0 bases, with 11 bases lying between them. Per the germline V gene, CDR1 is WSHSY and CDR2 is SAAADI. The CDR3 has 16 amino acids. The CDR3, as DNA: TGCGCCAGCAGTGAGTCAGATCAGGCGCTGAACACTGAAGCTTTCTTT. Its translation: CASSESDQALNTEAFF.

The rearrangement joins TRBV28 to TRBJ1-2, with TRBD1 matching 7 bases. Unmatched junction bases numbered 2, after V lost 2 bases and J lost 8 bases. The CDR3 has 12 residues. Germline CDR1 MDHEN, CDR2 SYDVKM. CDR3 in amino acids: CASSLARGGYTF. Here the CDR3 DNA reads TGTGCCAGCAGTTTAGCCAGGGGGGGCTACACCTTC.

This clone was observed a single time. This chain links TRBV11-2 with TRBJ1-1; possible D gene TRBD1, 6 bases. Germline CDR1 SGHAT, CDR2 FQNNGV. CDR3 length equals 17 residues. With 0 bases removed from V and 6 bases from J, the gap between germline ends came to 20 bases. The DNA of the CDR3 is TGTGCCAGCAGCTTAGATAGAAGGGCAGGGGTATGGGCTGAAGCTTTCTTT. Protein sequence: CASSLDRRAGVWAEAFF.

In regard to this clone: Other DNA sequences within the sample encode an identical CDR3. This chain uses TRBV2 with TRBJ1-2; D not certain. V was pared by 1 base and J by 5 bases, with 5 bases between. The CDR3 has 12 amino acids. Germline V gene lookup returns CDR1 SNHLY and CDR2 FYNNEI. Here the CDR3 DNA reads TGTGCCAGCAGTGAAGGAGGATATGGCTACACCTTC. Translating gives CASSEGGYGYTF.

V and J are TRBV18 and TRBJ1-1; 9 bases are a match to TRBD1. After removal of 3 bases from V and 8 bases from J, the junction contained 7 bases not matched to a gene. The CDR3 is made up of 14 amino acids. Germline-derived CDR1 and CDR2 are KGHSH and LQKENI. The CDR3 nucleotides are TGTGCCAGCTCACCCTCGGACAGGGGTTTCGAAGCTTTCTTT. As protein: CASSPSDRGFEAFF.

The genes are TRBV5-4 and TRBJ1-1; 9 bases map to TRBD1. Germline values: CDR1 SGHNT, CDR2 YYREEE (reference sequence). After removal of 3 bases from V and 8 bases from J, the junction contained 8 bases not matched to a gene. The length of the CDR3 is 14 residues. In DNA, the CDR3 is TGTGCCAGCAGCTCTGGGACAGGGACGCCGGAAGCTTTCTTT. Translated: CASSSGTGTPEAFF.

The chain joins TRBV7-2 to TRBJ1-1; 10 nucleotides agree with TRBD1. Germline V gives CDR1 SGHTA, CDR2 FQGNSA. There are 17 residues in the CDR3. The V and J ends lost 1 base and 6 bases, in that order; junction bases with no gene match: 11. The CDR3 is CASSLGGTGAIGAEAFF. CDR3 DNA sequence: TGTGCCAGCAGCTTAGGTGGGACAGGGGCCATAGGTGCTGAAGCTTTCTTT. The full variable domain, with the rest looked up from reference TRBV7-2 and TRBJ1-1, is GAGVSQSPSNKVTEKGKDVELRCDPISGHTALYWYRQSLGQGLEFLIYFQGNSAPDKSGLPSDRFSAERTGGSVSTLTIQRTQQEDSAVYLCASSLGGTGAIGAEAFFGQGTRLTVV.

The chain recombines TRBV5-4 with TRBJ1-1, with 8 bases lining up with TRBD1. The V gene end was trimmed by 1 base and the J gene end by 8 bases; junction bases not matched to a gene: 7. Germline V gene lookup returns CDR1 SGHNT and CDR2 YYREEE (reference sequence). The CDR3 loop spans 14 amino acids. CDR3 DNA: TGTGCCAGCAGCTTGCTCTTGGGGACAGGCGAAGCTTTCTTT. This gives the protein CASSLLLGTGEAFF.

The chain links TRBV6-5 to TRBJ1-5; no clear D. The CDR3 contains 15 residues. Germline values: CDR1 MNHEY, CDR2 SVGAGI. The V end lost 8 bases, the J end lost 3 bases, and 17 bases lay between the germline ends. The CDR3 region has the DNA TGTGCCAGCGGAGAACGTCCCGCTCACAATCAGCCCCAGCATTTT. Amino acids: CASGERPAHNQPQHF.